Detailed here is one T cell receptor (beta chain). These data originate in a study of blood T cell repertoires in COVID-19. As for the study in general: Acute and convalescent COVID-19 samples came from the United States, Italy and Spain.

The germline CDR1 and CDR2 sequences are SGHAT and FQNNGV. With 3 bases clipped from V and 2 bases from J, the junction kept 1 base outside the gene matches. The CDR3 covers 13 residues. In terms of age and location, participants ranged from roughly 18 to 100 years and lived in approximately 24 US areas. Clinical history as reported by participants underpinned cohort assignment. TCRdb's table, derived via immunoSEQ multiplex PCR, lists solely in-frame clones and lacks some. The top ten clones hold 1.6% of a sample with roughly 250,000 clones, more than 75% of them seen once. The source is a woman aged 50 to 65 who had recovered from COVID-19. The chain joins TRBV11-2 to TRBJ2-7; 7 nucleotides match TRBD2. Sequences were obtained from PBMCs or T cells enriched from blood (not recorded which). CDR3 in amino acids: CASSLGGPYEQYF. The CDR3 DNA follows: TGTGCCAGCAGCTTGGGAGGGCCCTACGAGCAGTACTTC.